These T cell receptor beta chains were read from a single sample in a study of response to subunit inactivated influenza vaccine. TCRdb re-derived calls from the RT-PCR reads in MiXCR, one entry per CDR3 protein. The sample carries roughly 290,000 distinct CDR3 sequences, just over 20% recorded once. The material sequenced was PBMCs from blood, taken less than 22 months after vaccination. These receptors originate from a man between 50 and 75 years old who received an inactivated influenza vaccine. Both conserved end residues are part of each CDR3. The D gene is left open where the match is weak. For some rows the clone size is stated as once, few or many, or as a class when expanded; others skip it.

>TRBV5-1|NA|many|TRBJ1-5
CASSFDSRNQPQHF
TGCGCCAGCAGCTTTGACAGCCGCAATCAGCCCCAGCATTTT
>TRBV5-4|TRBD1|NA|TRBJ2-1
CASSSGQGGLYNEQFF
TGTGCCAGCAGCTCCGGACAGGGGGGACTTTACAATGAGCAGTTCTTC
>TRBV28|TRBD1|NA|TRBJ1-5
CASSLPRRGLVNQPQHF
TGTGCCAGCAGTTTGCCTCGAAGGGGGCTAGTCAATCAGCCCCAGCATTTT
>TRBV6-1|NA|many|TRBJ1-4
CASSAGSSTNEKLFF
TGTGCCAGCAGTGCCGGGTCCTCAACTAATGAAAAACTGTTTTTT
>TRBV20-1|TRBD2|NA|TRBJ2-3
CSALLASRTDTQYF
TGCAGTGCTCTACTAGCGTCGCGCACAGATACGCAGTATTTT
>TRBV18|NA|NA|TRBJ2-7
CASSPTTGSYEQYF
TGTGCCAGCTCACCCACCACCGGCTCCTACGAGCAGTACTTC
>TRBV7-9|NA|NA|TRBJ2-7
CASSLDRSHEQYF
TGTGCCAGCAGCTTAGACAGGAGCCACGAGCAGTACTTC
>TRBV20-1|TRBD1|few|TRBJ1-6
CSASAGGGSPLHF
TGCAGTGCTAGTGCAGGGGGCGGTTCACCCCTCCACTTT
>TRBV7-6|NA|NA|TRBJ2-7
CASSLQDKSYEQYF
TGTGCCAGCAGCTTACAAGACAAATCCTACGAGCAGTACTTC
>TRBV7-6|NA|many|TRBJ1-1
CASSVGQLNTEAFF
TGTGCCAGCAGCGTAGGACAGCTGAACACTGAAGCTTTCTTT
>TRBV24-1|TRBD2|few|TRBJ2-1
CATSREGGHNEQFF
TGTGCCACCAGTAGGGAGGGCGGCCACAATGAGCAGTTCTTC
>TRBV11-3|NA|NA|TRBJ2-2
CASSLEETGELFF
TGTGCCAGCAGCTTAGAGGAAACCGGGGAGCTGTTTTTT
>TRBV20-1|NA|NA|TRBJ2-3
CSANPALGDTQYF
TGCAGTGCTAATCCGGCCCTCGGAGATACGCAGTATTTT
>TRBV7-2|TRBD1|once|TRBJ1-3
CVSSLDRVSGNTIYF
TGTGTCAGCAGCCTAGACAGGGTCTCTGGAAACACCATATATTTT
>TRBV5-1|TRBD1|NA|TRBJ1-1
CASSLDRGGSEAFF
TGCGCCAGCAGCTTGGACAGGGGTGGTTCTGAAGCTTTCTTT
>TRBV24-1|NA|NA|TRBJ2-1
CATSDPRGGFNNEQFF
TGTGCCACCAGTGACCCGAGAGGGGGGTTTAACAATGAGCAGTTCTTC
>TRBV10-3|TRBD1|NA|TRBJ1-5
CAIGQGINQPQHF
TGTGCCATCGGACAGGGGATCAATCAGCCCCAGCATTTT
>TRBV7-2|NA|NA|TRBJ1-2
CASSLAGGGKVDGYTF
TGTGCCAGCAGCTTAGCGGGCGGGGGGAAGGTCGATGGCTACACCTTC
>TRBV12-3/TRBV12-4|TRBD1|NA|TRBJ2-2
CASSTRQGSRSNTGELFF
TGTGCCAGCAGTACCCGACAGGGAAGCAGATCGAACACCGGGGAGCTGTTTTTT
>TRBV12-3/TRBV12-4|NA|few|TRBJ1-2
CASSIRRNYGYTF
TGTGCCAGCAGCATACGGAGAAACTATGGCTACACCTTC
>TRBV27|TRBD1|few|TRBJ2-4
CASSAAGTGGNIQYF
TGTGCCAGCAGTGCCGCCGGGACAGGCGGGAACATTCAGTACTTC
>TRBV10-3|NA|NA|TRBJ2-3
CAIRDSGLDTQYF
TGTGCCATCAGGGACTCGGGACTAGATACGCAGTATTTT
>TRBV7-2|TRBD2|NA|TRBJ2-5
CASSFRLAGQETQYF
TGTGCCAGCAGCTTTCGACTAGCGGGTCAAGAGACCCAGTACTTC
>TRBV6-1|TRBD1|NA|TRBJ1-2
CASSEGPGGAWGYTF
TGTGCCAGCAGTGAAGGACCAGGGGGCGCGTGGGGCTACACCTTC
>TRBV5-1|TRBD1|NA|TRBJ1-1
CASSLLGQGSEAFF
TGCGCCAGCAGCTTGCTGGGACAGGGGAGTGAAGCTTTCTTT
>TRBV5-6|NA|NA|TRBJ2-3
CASTLVRAGDTQYF
TGTGCCAGCACCTTGGTCAGGGCCGGAGATACGCAGTATTTT
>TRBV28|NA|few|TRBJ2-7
CASSFLRSAYEQYF
TGTGCCAGCAGTTTCCTCCGGTCAGCCTACGAGCAGTACTTC
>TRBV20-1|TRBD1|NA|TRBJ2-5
CSAREAGQDKETQYF
TGCAGTGCTAGAGAGGCGGGACAGGATAAAGAGACCCAGTACTTC
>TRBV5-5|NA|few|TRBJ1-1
CASSPPIGGRGAFF
TGTGCCAGCAGCCCGCCCATTGGGGGAAGGGGAGCTTTCTTT
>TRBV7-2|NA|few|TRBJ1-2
CASSLAQGYGYTF
TGTGCCAGCAGCTTAGCGCAGGGCTATGGCTACACCTTC
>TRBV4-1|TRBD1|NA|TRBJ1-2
CASSQDPGQGPNYGYTF
TGCGCCAGCAGCCAAGATCCGGGACAGGGGCCTAACTATGGCTACACCTTC
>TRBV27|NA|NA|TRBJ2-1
CASSLSSRAHNEQFF
TGTGCCAGCAGTTTATCATCACGGGCCCACAATGAGCAGTTCTTC
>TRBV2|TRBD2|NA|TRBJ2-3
CASSDTPSGADTQYF
TGTGCCAGCAGTGACACCCCTAGCGGTGCAGATACGCAGTATTTT
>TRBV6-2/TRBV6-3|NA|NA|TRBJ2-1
CATGVFEQFF
TGTGCCACTGGGGTTTTCGAGCAGTTCTTC
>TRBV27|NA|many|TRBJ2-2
CASSLRSGELFF
TGTGCCAGCAGTTTGAGGTCCGGGGAGCTGTTTTTT
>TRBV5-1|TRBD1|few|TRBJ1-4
CASSLQGDNEKLFF
TGCGCCAGCAGCTTACAGGGGGATAATGAAAAACTGTTTTTT
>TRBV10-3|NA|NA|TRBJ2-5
CAISENGETQYF
TGTGCCATCAGTGAGAACGGGGAGACCCAGTACTTC
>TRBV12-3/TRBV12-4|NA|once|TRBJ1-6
CASSLRGQNSPLHF
TGTGCCAGCAGTTTACGGGGTCAAAATTCACCCCTCCACTTT
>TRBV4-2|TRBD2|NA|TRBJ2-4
CASSQAGGNIQYF
TGTGCCAGCAGCCAAGCGGGAGGGAACATTCAGTACTTC
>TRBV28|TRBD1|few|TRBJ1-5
CATFSLSVRTGFYQPQHF
TGTGCCACCTTCAGTTTATCCGTTCGGACAGGTTTTTATCAGCCCCAGCATTTT
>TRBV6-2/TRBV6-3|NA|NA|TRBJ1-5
CASSSNWRQPQHF
TGTGCCAGCAGTTCCAATTGGAGGCAGCCCCAGCATTTT
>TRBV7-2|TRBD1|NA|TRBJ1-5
CASSARQGPNQPQHF
TGTGCCAGCAGCGCAAGACAGGGTCCCAATCAGCCCCAGCATTTT
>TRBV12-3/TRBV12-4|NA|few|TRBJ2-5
CASSLGQTFQETQYF
TGTGCCAGCAGTTTGGGCCAGACGTTCCAAGAGACCCAGTACTTC
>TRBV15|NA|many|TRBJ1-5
CATSGGKNQPQHF
TGTGCCACCAGCGGGGGAAAGAATCAGCCCCAGCATTTT
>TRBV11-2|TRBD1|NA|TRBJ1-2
CASSRQGSYGYTF
TGTGCCAGCAGCAGACAGGGGAGCTATGGCTACACCTTC
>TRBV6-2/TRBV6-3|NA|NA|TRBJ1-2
CASSFAGIGYTF
TGTGCCAGCAGTTTTGCCGGGATTGGCTACACCTTC
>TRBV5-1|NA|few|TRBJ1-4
CASSLRAGATNEKLFF
TGCGCCAGCAGCCTCAGGGCAGGAGCAACTAATGAAAAACTGTTTTTT
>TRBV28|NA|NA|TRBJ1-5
CASSSRPPKVNQPQHF
TGTGCCAGCAGTTCGAGACCCCCGAAGGTCAATCAGCCCCAGCATTTT
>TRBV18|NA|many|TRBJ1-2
CASSPGTYGYTF
TGTGCCAGCTCACCAGGGACCTATGGCTACACCTTC
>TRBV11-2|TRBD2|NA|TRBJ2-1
CASSSAGGTYNEQFF
TGTGCCAGCAGCTCAGCGGGAGGAACCTACAATGAGCAGTTCTTC
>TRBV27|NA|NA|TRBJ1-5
CASSLSGVFKVPQHF
TGTGCCAGCAGTTTATCTGGGGTGTTCAAGGTGCCCCAGCATTTT
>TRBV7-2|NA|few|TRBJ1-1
CASSLSARNRVSSKAFF
TGTGCCAGCAGCTTATCAGCCCGTAACAGGGTTTCGAGTAAGGCTTTCTTT
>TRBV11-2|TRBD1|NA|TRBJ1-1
CASSLAGTGFYEAFF
TGTGCCAGCAGCTTAGCCGGGACAGGTTTCTACGAAGCTTTCTTT
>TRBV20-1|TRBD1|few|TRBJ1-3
CSASGRQGRNTIYF
TGCAGTGCTAGTGGCCGACAGGGGCGAAACACCATATATTTT
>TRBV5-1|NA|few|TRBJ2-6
CASSLAGYGDLGGANVLTF
TGCGCCAGCAGCTTGGCGGGGTATGGGGATCTTGGTGGGGCCAACGTCCTGACTTTC